Listed below are T cell receptor beta chains from one sample, sequenced in a study of shared clonotypes between healthy human individuals. TCRdb's table, derived via immunoSEQ multiplex PCR, lists solely in-frame clones and lacks some. The table records more than 2 million clones, roughly 95% of them present only once. The sample taken for sequencing was naive CD8+ T cells from PBMCs. Source of these receptors: a man between 18 and 29 years old in good health. Some clones in this sample may be carry-over from other donors' samples. Each CDR3 is given with its conserved first and last residue.

cdr3_length	v_call	j_call	cdr3_aa
16	TRBV18	TRBJ1-4	CASSPPPGQGNEKLFF
14	TRBV18	TRBJ2-7	CASSPVGTAYEQYF
16	TRBV27	TRBJ2-3	CASSLSLAGGSDTQYF
16	TRBV11-2	TRBJ2-7	CASSEIHRKSSYEQYF
14	TRBV28	TRBJ2-7	CASTLDVSGYEQYF
16	TRBV6-6	TRBJ2-2	CASSGTHLRNTGELFF
13	TRBV2	TRBJ1-2	CASIRGQGSGYTF
15	TRBV10-3	TRBJ1-2	CAISESVQDAYGYTF
19	TRBV7-9	TRBJ2-1	CASSLKQGSRDGLYNEQFF
14	TRBV6-4	TRBJ2-2	CASSYASNTGELFF
15	TRBV5-1	TRBJ1-1	CASSLDNRGNTEAFF
16	TRBV2	TRBJ1-5	CASTPTGRDNNQPQHF
17	TRBV10-2	TRBJ2-5	CASSPRDLLLDQETQYF
11	TRBV29-1	TRBJ2-1	CSVPFYNEQFF
16	TRBV19	TRBJ1-1	CASSRNSGVENTEAFF
19	TRBV9	TRBJ2-2	CASSHPGTSGRENTGELFF
17	TRBV7-2	TRBJ2-7	CASSPRGRGLQSYEQYF
13	TRBV29-1	TRBJ2-7	CSVVGGHSYEQYF
12	TRBV28	TRBJ2-5	CASSSVQETQYF
16	TRBV19	TRBJ1-4	CASSMGRDATNEKLFF
16	TRBV7-9	TRBJ2-5	CASSPQRGGVAETQYF
15	TRBV11-2	TRBJ2-3	CASTAAGQVADTQYF
14	TRBV30	TRBJ1-5	CAWTPGEGEQPQHF
15	TRBV14	TRBJ2-5	CASSQASQGQETQYF
16	TRBV15	TRBJ1-4	CATSYNEPGRAEKLFF
16	TRBV6-5	TRBJ2-7	CASSYSVGQKPYEQYF
17	TRBV9	TRBJ1-2	CASSPDPMAGFNYGYTF
19	TRBV7-8	TRBJ1-2	CASSLRVNFGPGSFYGYTF
15	TRBV9	TRBJ2-7	CASSVGSGFNYEQYF
12	TRBV7-9	TRBJ2-7	CASSPLGYEQYF